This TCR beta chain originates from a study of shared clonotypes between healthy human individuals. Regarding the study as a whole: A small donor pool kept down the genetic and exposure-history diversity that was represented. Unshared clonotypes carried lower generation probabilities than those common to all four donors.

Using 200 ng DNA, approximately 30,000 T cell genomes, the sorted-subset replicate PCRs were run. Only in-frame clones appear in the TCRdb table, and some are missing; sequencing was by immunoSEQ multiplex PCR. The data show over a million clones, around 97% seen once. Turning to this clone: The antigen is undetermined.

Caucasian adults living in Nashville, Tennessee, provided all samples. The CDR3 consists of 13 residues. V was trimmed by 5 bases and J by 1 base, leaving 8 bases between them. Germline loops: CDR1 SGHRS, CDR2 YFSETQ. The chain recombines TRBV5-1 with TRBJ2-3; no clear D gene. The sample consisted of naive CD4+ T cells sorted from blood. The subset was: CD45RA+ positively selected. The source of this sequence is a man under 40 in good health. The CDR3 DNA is TGCGCCAGCAGGGGGATAGGCACAGATACGCAGTATTTT. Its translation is CASRGIGTDTQYF.